This T cell receptor beta chain was sequenced for a study of shared clonotypes between healthy human individuals. Study-wide results and caveats: Some clonotypes were shared by all four sorted-subset donors, while others were not shared. The non-shared ones had lower generation probabilities than the shared ones.

Cells designated naive CD8 were CD45RO-negative and were positively selected for CCR7, with terminally differentiated effector memory CD45RA+ cells excluded. Adult donors, all healthy and HIV-negative, had no recent acute infections or vaccinations. Trimming stripped 5 bases from V and 7 bases from J, with 18 bases between. The CDR3 consists of 15 residues. Germline V gives CDR1 MNHEY, CDR2 SMNVEV (reference sequence). The table came from immunoSEQ multiplex PCR; TCRdb's copy has only in-frame clones and leaves some out. The sample contains approximately 2,200,000 clones, about 93% of which appear only once. For this clone: Antigen unknown.

This chain links TRBV27 with TRBJ2-1; D assignment may be TRBD1 or TRBD2 (6 bases each). The sample comprised naive CD8+ T cells from PBMCs. This TCR was sampled from a young man in good health. Some clones in this sample may be carry-over from other donors' samples. Written as DNA, the CDR3 is TGTGCCAGCAGTGATCTAGGGGGGATGGCTAATGAGCAGTTCTTC. Translation gives CASSDLGGMANEQFF.